Below are 2 T cell receptor beta chains sequenced from a single sample in a study of blood T cell repertoires in COVID-19. Using immunoSEQ multiplex PCR, the repertoire was profiled, and TCRdb retains in-frame clones only, with some absent. The repertoire holds under 400,000 clones, with about 89% as singletons. Sequencing was performed on PBMCs or T cells enriched from blood (not recorded which). The receptors were sampled from a man aged 40-50 years in a cohort exposed to, infected with or recovered from COVID-19 (not recorded which).

The V gene is TRBV28, the J gene TRBJ2-2; 8 positions match TRBD2. V dropped 5 bases and J dropped 5; count of bases not matched to a gene: 4. CDR1 is MDHEN, CDR2 SYDVKM, per germline. The CDR3 consists of 14 residues. The CDR3 loop reads CASSPGGGTGELFF. Written as DNA, the CDR3 is TGTGCCAGCAGTCCGGGAGGGGGGACCGGGGAGCTGTTTTTT.

The chain employs TRBV5-5 and TRBJ2-1; no reliable D call. The germline V and J ends were trimmed by 1 base and 6 bases, with 8 bases remaining between them. This CDR3 comprises 13 residues. The germline V gene encodes CDR1 SGHKS and CDR2 YYEKEE (reference sequence). The CDR3 DNA sequence: TGTGCCAGCAGCTTGTTTAACACCAATGAGCAGTTCTTC. It specifies CASSLFNTNEQFF.